The 6 T cell receptor beta chains reported below all come from one sample, sequenced in a study of T cells expressing NK-cell markers. TCRdb reprocessed the 5' RACE reads and reports one entry per CDR3 protein, with no DNA. The specimen's table records 140,000 or so distinct CDR3 sequences. The sample consisted of blood T cells: a sorted CD56 or NKG2C T cell subset, CD4+ or CD8+ T cells, or bulk PBMC T cells (not recorded which). Source of these receptors: a man aged 18 to 35 in good health.

J is TRBJ2-1 and V is TRBV12-3 or TRBV12-4; checking the TCRdb D call of TRBD2 is not possible without DNA. The CDR3 runs 16 residues. CDR3 amino acids: CASSLVPSGIHNEQFF.

The genes are TRBV7-9 and TRBJ2-1. The CDR3 loop spans 15 amino acids. Germline V gene data show CDR1 as SEHNR and CDR2 as FQNEAQ (reference sequence). The CDR3 here is CASILSGSSINEQFF.

The chain uses TRBV15 and TRBJ1-5. Germline CDR1 LNHNV, CDR2 YYDKDF (reference sequence). The CDR3 is 13 residues long. Here the CDR3 reads CATSRDQNQPQHF.

The gene calls are TRBV29-1 and TRBJ2-5; the TCRdb D gene call, TRBD1, has no DNA to confirm it. Germline V CDR1 and CDR2: SQVTM, ANQGSEA. CDR3 length: 13 residues. The CDR3 spells CSAKGELLETQYF.

The rearrangement uses TRBV6-1 and TRBJ2-7; TCRdb proposes TRBD1, but this gene call is untestable without DNA. This CDR3 comprises 17 residues. Germline assignment: CDR1 MNHNS and CDR2 SASEGT. CDR3 residues: CASSPQAVEEGFYEQYF.

CDR3 protein: CASSIGGLAEYNEQFF. The chain carries TRBV19 and TRBJ2-1; TCRdb reports TRBD2, a call that lacks DNA to check it against. Germline loops: CDR1 LNHDA, CDR2 SQIVND (reference sequence). The CDR3 is made up of 16 amino acids.